This TCR beta chain was retrieved from a study of cytomegalovirus exposure and HLA in healthy donors. At the level of the study: The 120 validation repertoires used the same platform as the approximately 670 first-cohort repertoires (as reported by a later analysis).

The V gene's germline CDR1 is LGHNA and CDR2 YNFKEQ. The CDR3 contains 14 residues. Unmatched junction bases numbered 2, after V lost 3 bases and J lost 2 bases. Only in-frame clones appear in the TCRdb table, and some are missing; sequencing was by immunoSEQ multiplex PCR. This sample yields about 73,000 clones, of which around 90% are seen a single time; 3.8% belongs to the top ten. Worth noting for this clone: Its antigen is undetermined.

Study-level findings and limits: It was approximately 150 TCR beta chains that were listed as cytomegalovirus-associated. Reportedly, diagnosis of cytomegalovirus status by the classifier showed high specificity and sensitivity.

J is TRBJ2-7 and V is TRBV4-2, with TRBD2 identical over 9 bases. The sequence derives from a young woman in good health and CMV-seropositive. Sample: PBMCs. For the CDR3, the DNA is TGTGCCAGCAGCCATAGCGGGAGTACCTACGAGCAGTACTTC. Protein product: CASSHSGSTYEQYF.